These 18 T cell receptor beta chains were all obtained from the same sample, sequenced in a study of shared clonotypes between healthy human individuals. The naive CD8 population came from CD45RO-negative cells selected for CCR7, without terminally differentiated effector memory CD45RA+ cells. Data came from immunoSEQ multiplex PCR; TCRdb stores just in-frame clones and leaves some out. This sample yields about 820,000 clones, of which about 92% are seen a single time; approximately 25% belongs to the top ten. Material: naive CD8+ T cells sorted from blood. Every receptor here comes from a man aged 30-40 years in good health.

The V gene is TRBV28, the J gene TRBJ2-7; D unresolved. Trimming removed 6 bases from V and 0 bases from J, with 18 bases in between. The CDR3 is 16 residues long. The germline CDR1 and CDR2 sequences are MDHEN and SYDVKM. The DNA for the CDR3 is TGTGCCAGCAGCCGGGCTCTCCGTTCGAGCTCCTACGAGCAGTACTTC. Protein product: CASSRALRSSSYEQYF.

J is TRBJ1-5 and V is TRBV7-9, with no clear D. Germline assignment: CDR1 SEHNR and CDR2 FQNEAQ (reference sequence). Deletions cut 9 bases from V and 5 bases from J, with 11 bases between. This CDR3 spans 12 amino acids. The CDR3 nucleotides read TGTGCCAGTCAGCTTGGAGATCAGCCCCAGCATTTT. This codes for CASQLGDQPQHF.

V usage is TRBV27 and J usage is TRBJ2-7, with 9 nucleotides matching TRBD1. The CDR3 is 13 amino acids. CDR1 is MNHEY, CDR2 SMNVEV, per germline (reference sequence). Trimming removed 4 bases from V and 6 bases from J; junction bases left unmatched: 4. Here the CDR3 reads CASSWTGDSEQYF. The CDR3 DNA reads TGTGCCAGCAGTTGGACAGGGGACTCCGAGCAGTACTTC.

The chain couples TRBV7-8 to TRBJ2-1, with a weak D call TRBD2 (5 bases). The V end was cut by 3 bases, the J end by 0 bases, with 15 bases between. This CDR3 has 17 residues. Germline V gene data show CDR1 as SGHVS and CDR2 as FQNEAQ. The CDR3 is CASSFLAGTSSYNEQFF. The CDR3 DNA is TGTGCCAGCAGCTTTTTGGCGGGCACTTCCTCCTACAATGAGCAGTTCTTC.

The V and J genes are TRBV6-6 and TRBJ2-4; tentative D call: TRBD2 (5 bases). CDR1 MNHNY and CDR2 SVGAGI come from the germline V gene (reference sequence). This CDR3 region has 14 residues. V dropped 6 bases and J dropped 0 bases, with 9 bases sitting between them. The CDR3 coding sequence is TGTGCCAGCAGATCGGGGTTAGCCAAAAACATTCAGTACTTC. Its translation is CASRSGLAKNIQYF.

The chain couples TRBV28 to TRBJ2-7; TRBD2 matches 13 bases. Germline trimming cut 8 bases from V and 2 bases from J; bases unmatched to any gene: 3. CDR1 and CDR2 (germline): MDHEN, SYDVKM. The length of the CDR3 is 14 residues. CDR3 amino acids: CASWGLAGTYEQYF. Here the CDR3 DNA reads TGTGCCAGCTGGGGACTAGCGGGAACCTACGAGCAGTACTTC. The entire variable domain, with the rest obtained from reference TRBV28 and TRBJ2-7, is as follows: DVKVTQSSRYLVKRTGEKVFLECVQDMDHENMFWYRQDPGLGLRLIYFSYDVKMKEKGDIPEGYSVSREKKERFSLILESASTNQTSMYLCASWGLAGTYEQYFGPGTRLTVT.

This rearrangement joins TRBV29-1 to TRBJ1-4, with a possible D match to TRBD1 (5 bases). The ends were cut back, 7 bases at V and 8 bases at J, with 20 bases in the middle. CDR1 and CDR2 from the germline V gene are SQVTM and ANQGSEA. This CDR3 is built from 14 residues. For the CDR3, the DNA is TGCAGCGCCCAACCGTCGGGGGAGGGAGAAAAACTGTTTTTT. Protein product: CSAQPSGEGEKLFF.

In its sample, this clone was seen once. The chain couples TRBV6-6 to TRBJ1-5; 7 bases fit TRBD1. This CDR3 has 14 amino acids. Per germline, CDR1 MNHNY and CDR2 SVGAGI (reference sequence). The V gene end was trimmed by 8 bases and the J gene end by 2 bases; junction bases not matched to a gene: 6. The CDR3 protein is CASVTGDGNQPQHF. The CDR3 DNA reads as TGTGCCAGCGTCACAGGGGACGGCAATCAGCCCCAGCATTTT.

In its sample, this clone was seen once. The chain joins TRBV7-9 to TRBJ2-3; TRBD1 aligns across 10 bases. The germline CDR1 and CDR2 sequences are SEHNR and FQNEAQ (reference sequence). Trimming removed 8 bases from V and 3 bases from J; junction bases left unmatched: 11. The CDR3 is made up of 16 amino acids. The CDR3 nucleotides are TGTGCCAGCTGGATGGGGACAGGGGTCGAAACAGATACGCAGTATTTT. Translation gives CASWMGTGVETDTQYF.

DNA for the CDR3: TGTGCCAGCAACTTCCCGGGACAGGTATCCACTGAAGCTTTCTTT. Its protein product is CASNFPGQVSTEAFF. V is TRBV28 and J is TRBJ1-1; 8 bases agree with TRBD1. The germline gives CDR1 MDHEN, CDR2 SYDVKM. Trimming took 7 bases from V and 4 from J; bases not matched to a gene: 11. The CDR3 contains 15 residues.

The chain links TRBV25-1 to TRBJ1-2; D remains ambiguous. The V gene lost 8 bases and the J gene lost 9 bases, with 19 bases spanning the gap. The CDR3 contains 13 residues. The germline CDR1 and CDR2 sequences are MGHDK and SYGVNS. CDR3 DNA sequence: TGTGCCAGCTCCCCCTCCGAAGGAACTAGCTACACCTTC. Translated, it gives CASSPSEGTSYTF.

J is TRBJ1-1 and V is TRBV7-9; D is ambiguous. V was trimmed by 6 bases and J by 0 bases, leaving 8 bases between them. From germline, CDR1 is SEHNR and CDR2 FQNEAQ (reference sequence). This CDR3 has 13 residues. The CDR3 nucleotides are TGTGCCAGCAGACCGGGGATGAACACTGAAGCTTTCTTT. Translating gives CASRPGMNTEAFF.

The chain couples TRBV27 to TRBJ2-7; TRBD2 agrees at 9 bases. The germline gives CDR1 MNHEY, CDR2 SMNVEV (reference sequence). The CDR3 sequence is 14 residues long. The J segment lost 4 bases and the V segment lost 3 bases, leaving 4 bases of the junction unmatched. As DNA, the CDR3 is TGTGCCAGCAGTTTGGGCGGGAGGGAGTACGAGCAGTACTTC. Translated, it gives CASSLGGREYEQYF.

With regard to this clone: The sample contains more than one DNA sequence encoding this CDR3. J is TRBJ1-1 and V is TRBV27, with D uncertain. The length of the CDR3 is 14 residues. Germline V lookup: CDR1 MNHEY, CDR2 SMNVEV (reference sequence). V was cut by 5 bases and J by 4 bases, with 14 bases left in between. As DNA, the CDR3 is TGTGCCAGCAGTCCCCTTGGGGTGGGCACTGAAGCTTTCTTT. Residues: CASSPLGVGTEAFF.

This clone was picked up a small number of times. The gene calls are TRBV6-6 and TRBJ2-1, with TRBD1 as a possible D gene (6 bases). The CDR3 consists of 13 residues. From germline, CDR1 is MNHNY and CDR2 SVGAGI (reference sequence). The V end was cut by 7 bases, the J end by 6 bases, with 13 bases between. CDR3 DNA sequence: TGTGCCAGCACCCAACAGGGCCCCAATGAGCAGTTCTTC. Its translation: CASTQQGPNEQFF.

This chain uses TRBV6-5 with TRBJ1-6; possibly TRBD1 for D (6 bases). Trimming removed 7 bases at V and 4 bases at J, with 11 bases between. CDR3 length equals 14 residues. Germline loops: CDR1 MNHEY, CDR2 SVGAGI. The CDR3 loop reads CASTPGQYNSPLHF. The CDR3 DNA reads as TGTGCCAGCACACCGGGACAATATAATTCACCCCTCCACTTT.

V is TRBV5-1 and J is TRBJ2-1; 8 bases line up with TRBD1. Germline trimming cut 4 bases from V and 0 bases from J; bases unmatched to any gene: 6. The CDR3 consists of 16 residues. Germline V gives CDR1 SGHRS, CDR2 YFSETQ. The CDR3 spells CASSPRQGSSYNEQFF. The CDR3, as DNA: TGCGCCAGCAGCCCACGACAGGGGAGCTCCTACAATGAGCAGTTCTTC.

This sequence joins TRBV5-4 and TRBJ1-2; TRBD1 matches 8 bases. Germline CDR1 is SGHNT and CDR2 is YYREEE (reference sequence). The V gene end was trimmed by 6 bases and the J gene end by 1 base; junction bases not matched to a gene: 14. This CDR3 is 17 amino acids long. The CDR3 here is CASNKMGQAPRNYGYTF. DNA of the CDR3: TGTGCCAGCAACAAGATGGGACAGGCACCTCGTAACTATGGCTACACCTTC.